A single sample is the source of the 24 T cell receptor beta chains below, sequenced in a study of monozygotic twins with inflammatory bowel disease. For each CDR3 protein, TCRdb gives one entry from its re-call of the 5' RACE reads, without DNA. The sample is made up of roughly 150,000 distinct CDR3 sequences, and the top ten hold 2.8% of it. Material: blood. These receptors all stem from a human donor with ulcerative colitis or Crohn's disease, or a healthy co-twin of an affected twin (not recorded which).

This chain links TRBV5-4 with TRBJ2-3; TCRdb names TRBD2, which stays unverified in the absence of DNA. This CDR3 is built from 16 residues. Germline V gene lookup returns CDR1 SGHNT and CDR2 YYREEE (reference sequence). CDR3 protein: CASSPRTSGPTDTQYF.

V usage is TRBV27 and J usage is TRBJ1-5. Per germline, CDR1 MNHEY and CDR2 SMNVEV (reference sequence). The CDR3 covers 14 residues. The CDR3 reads CASSLAVGLGPQHF.

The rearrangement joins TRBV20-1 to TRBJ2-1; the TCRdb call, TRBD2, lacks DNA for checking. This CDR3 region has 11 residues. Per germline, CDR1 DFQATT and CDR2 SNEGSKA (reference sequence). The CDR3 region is CSAREYNEQFF.

The chain's CDR3 is CASSSDRDDRETQYF. The chain joins TRBV5-4 to TRBJ2-5; no DNA is available, so the TRBD1 call from TCRdb remains unchecked. The CDR3 extends over 15 amino acids. Germline CDR1 SGHNT, CDR2 YYREEE (reference sequence).

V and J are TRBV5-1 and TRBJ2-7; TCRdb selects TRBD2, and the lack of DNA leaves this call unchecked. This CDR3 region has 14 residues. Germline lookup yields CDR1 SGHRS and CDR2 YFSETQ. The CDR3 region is CASSLNPPSYEQYF.

The CDR3 protein is CASRTGTGNQPQHF. The V call is TRBV12-3 or TRBV12-4, the J call TRBJ1-5; TCRdb gives TRBD1 as the D gene, but with no DNA this cannot be confirmed. This CDR3 is built from 14 residues.

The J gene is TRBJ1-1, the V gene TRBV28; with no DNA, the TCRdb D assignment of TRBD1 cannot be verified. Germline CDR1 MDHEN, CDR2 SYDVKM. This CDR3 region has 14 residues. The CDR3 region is CASSLGTPPREAFF.

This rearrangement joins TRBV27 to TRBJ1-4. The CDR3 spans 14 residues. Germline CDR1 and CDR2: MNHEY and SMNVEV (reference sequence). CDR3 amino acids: CASSFSRDHEKLFF.

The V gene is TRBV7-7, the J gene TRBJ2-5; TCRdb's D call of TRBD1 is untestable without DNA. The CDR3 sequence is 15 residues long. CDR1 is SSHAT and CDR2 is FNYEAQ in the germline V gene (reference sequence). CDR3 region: CASSLSPGYFETQYF.

The CDR3 reads CASSLGPNRNTDTQYF. The chain uses TRBV5-4 and TRBJ2-3. Germline CDR1 reads SGHNT; CDR2 reads YYREEE (reference sequence). CDR3 length: 16 amino acids.

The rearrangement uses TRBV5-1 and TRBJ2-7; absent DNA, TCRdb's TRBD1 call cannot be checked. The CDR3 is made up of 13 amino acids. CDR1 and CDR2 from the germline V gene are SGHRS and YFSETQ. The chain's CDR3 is CASSWTGRYEQYF.

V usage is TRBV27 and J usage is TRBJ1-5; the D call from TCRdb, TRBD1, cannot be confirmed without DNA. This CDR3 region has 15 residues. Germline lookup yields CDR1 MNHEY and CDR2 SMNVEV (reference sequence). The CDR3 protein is CASSPRGALNQPQHF.

The chain's CDR3 is CASSFTRGSRTGELFF. The chain uses TRBV7-2 and TRBJ2-2; absent DNA, TCRdb's TRBD1 call cannot be checked. The germline V gene has CDR1 SGHTA and CDR2 FQGNSA. The CDR3 sequence is 16 residues long.

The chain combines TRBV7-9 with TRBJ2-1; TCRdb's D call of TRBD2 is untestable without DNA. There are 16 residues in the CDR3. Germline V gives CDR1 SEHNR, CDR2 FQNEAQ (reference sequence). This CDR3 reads CASIHSGRRDYNEQFF.

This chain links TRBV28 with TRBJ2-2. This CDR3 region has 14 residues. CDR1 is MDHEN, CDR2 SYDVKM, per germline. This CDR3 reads CASSLGPNTGELFF.

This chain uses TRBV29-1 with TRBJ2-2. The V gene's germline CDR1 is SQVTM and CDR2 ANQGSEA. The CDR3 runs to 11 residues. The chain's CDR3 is CSVEKTGELFF.

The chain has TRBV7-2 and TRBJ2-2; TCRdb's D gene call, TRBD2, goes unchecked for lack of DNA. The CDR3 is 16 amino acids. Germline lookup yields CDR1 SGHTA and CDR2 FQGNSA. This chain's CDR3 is CASSFLLAGNTGELFF.

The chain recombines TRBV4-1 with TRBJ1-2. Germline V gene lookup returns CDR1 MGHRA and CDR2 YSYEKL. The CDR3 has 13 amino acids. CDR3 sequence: CASSQVGEDGYTF.

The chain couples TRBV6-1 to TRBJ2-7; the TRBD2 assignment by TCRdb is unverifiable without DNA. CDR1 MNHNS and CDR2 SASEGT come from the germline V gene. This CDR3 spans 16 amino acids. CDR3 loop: CASSRAARGSSYEQYF.

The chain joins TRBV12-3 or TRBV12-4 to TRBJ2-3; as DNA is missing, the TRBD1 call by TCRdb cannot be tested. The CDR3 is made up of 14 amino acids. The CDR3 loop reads CASKQGASTDTQYF.

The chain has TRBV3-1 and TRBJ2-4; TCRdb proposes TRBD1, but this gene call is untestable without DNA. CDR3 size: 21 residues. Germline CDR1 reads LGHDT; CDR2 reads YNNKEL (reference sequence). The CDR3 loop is CASSQDLRDRGAGITKNIQYF.

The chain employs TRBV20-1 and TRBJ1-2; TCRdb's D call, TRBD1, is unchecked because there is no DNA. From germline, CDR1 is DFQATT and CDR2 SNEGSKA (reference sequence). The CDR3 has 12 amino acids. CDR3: CSAQGGQYGYTF.

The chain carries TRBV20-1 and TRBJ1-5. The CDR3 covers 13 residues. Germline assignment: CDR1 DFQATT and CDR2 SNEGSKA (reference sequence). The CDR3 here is CSARVAGNQPQHF.

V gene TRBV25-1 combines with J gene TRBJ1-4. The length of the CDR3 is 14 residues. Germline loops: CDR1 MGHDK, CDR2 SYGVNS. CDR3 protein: CASRAGGVNEKLFF.